This T cell receptor (beta chain) stems from a study of T cells in Graves' hyperthyroidism and ophthalmopathy. Study-wide findings and caveats: Classification by a 13 V-J model distinguished ophthalmopathy from stable hyperthyroidism. Blood also carried most thyroid clonotypes expanded above 0.001.

What was amplified from RNA transcripts were TCR beta CDR3 regions. The study used the HTBI primer set for a first-round RT-PCR of the TCR CDR3. TCRdb reprocessed the multiplex PCR reads via MiXCR and lists one record per CDR3 protein. The sample carries 300,000 to 450,000 distinct CDR3 sequences, around a quarter recorded once. This clonotype was seen at least ten times. Its antigen is undetermined. The CDR3 runs 16 residues. V lost 0 bases and J 5 bases, leaving 16 bases between the germline ends. Newly diagnosed patients aged 18 to 65 had hyperthyroidism of under 2 months' duration. Exclusion followed for patients with uncontrolled infection, other autoimmune disease, pregnancy or lactation.

The TCR originated in a man aged 45 to 65 with Graves' hyperthyroidism. The sequencing input was blood. The rearrangement uses TRBV12-3 or TRBV12-4 and TRBJ1-1, with D perhaps TRBD1 (6 bases). CDR3 in amino acids: CASSLAGTGGGTEAFF. In DNA, the CDR3 is TGTGCCAGCAGTTTAGCGGGTACGGGGGGCGGGACTGAAGCTTTCTTT.